This TCR beta chain comes out of a study of control samples from healthy donors and cancer patients. CDR1 SGHNT and CDR2 YENEEA come from the germline V gene. CDR3 length: 14 amino acids. Trimming stripped 0 bases from V and 6 bases from J, with 8 bases between. Data came from immunoSEQ multiplex PCR; TCRdb stores just in-frame clones and leaves some out. The sample records roughly 370,000 clones, 90% being singletons. Sequencing was carried out using PBMCs. The clonotype comes from a man in his forties or fifties with head and neck cancer. The chain combines TRBV11-3 with TRBJ2-2; D is unclear. The CDR3 coding sequence is TGTGCCAGCAGCTTAGAAGGTCACGCCGGGGAGCTGTTTTTT. Its protein is CASSLEGHAGELFF.